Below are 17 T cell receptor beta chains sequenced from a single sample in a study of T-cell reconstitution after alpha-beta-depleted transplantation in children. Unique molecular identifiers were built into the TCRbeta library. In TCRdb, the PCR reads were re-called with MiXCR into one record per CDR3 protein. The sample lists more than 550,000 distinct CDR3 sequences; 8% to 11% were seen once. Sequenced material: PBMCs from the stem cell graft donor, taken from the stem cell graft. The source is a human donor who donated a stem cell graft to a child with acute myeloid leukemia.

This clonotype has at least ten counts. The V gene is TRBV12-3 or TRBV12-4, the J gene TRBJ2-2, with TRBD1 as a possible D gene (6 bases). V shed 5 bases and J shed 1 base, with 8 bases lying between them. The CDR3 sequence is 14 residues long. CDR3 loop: CASSPDRNTGELFF. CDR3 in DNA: TGTGCCAGCAGTCCGGACAGGAACACCGGGGAGCTGTTTTTT.

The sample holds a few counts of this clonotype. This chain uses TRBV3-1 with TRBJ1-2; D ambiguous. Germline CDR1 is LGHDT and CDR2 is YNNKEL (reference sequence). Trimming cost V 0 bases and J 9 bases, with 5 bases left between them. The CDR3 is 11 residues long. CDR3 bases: TGTGCCAGCAGCCAAGAGAAGAGCTACACCTTC. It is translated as CASSQEKSYTF.

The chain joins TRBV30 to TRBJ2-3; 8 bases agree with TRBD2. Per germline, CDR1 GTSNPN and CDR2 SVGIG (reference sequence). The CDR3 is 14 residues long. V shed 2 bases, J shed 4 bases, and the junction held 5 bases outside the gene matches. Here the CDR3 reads CAWSPGTRSDTQYF. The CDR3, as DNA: TGTGCCTGGAGTCCCGGGACTAGGTCAGATACGCAGTATTTT.

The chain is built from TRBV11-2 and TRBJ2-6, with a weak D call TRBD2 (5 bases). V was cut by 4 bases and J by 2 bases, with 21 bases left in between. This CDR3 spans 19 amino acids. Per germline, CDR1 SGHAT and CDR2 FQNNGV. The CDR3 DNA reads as TGTGCCAGCAGCTCCCTGGCAGTTCTAGCCCGAGCTGGGGCCAACGTCCTGACTTTC. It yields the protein CASSSLAVLARAGANVLTF.

Here the CDR3 DNA reads TGTGCCAGCAGTCGGACAGGGACTGAGCAGTTCTTC. Its protein is CASSRTGTEQFF. This rearrangement joins TRBV7-3 to TRBJ2-1; 8 nucleotides agree with TRBD1. The CDR3 consists of 12 residues. Trimming removed 6 bases from V and 9 bases from J; junction bases left unmatched: 4. Germline V gene lookup returns CDR1 SGHTA and CDR2 FQGTGA. Looking up the rest from reference TRBV7-3 and TRBJ2-1 gives the full variable domain: GAGVSQTPSNKVTEKGKYVELRCDPISGHTALYWYRQSLGQGPEFLIYFQGTGAADDSGLPNDRFFAVRPEGSVSTLKIQRTERGDSAVYLCASSRTGTEQFFGPGTRLTVL.

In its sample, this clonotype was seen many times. The CDR3 DNA reads TGCAGTGCCCCCCCCCAGGTACTAGGCCGAGCATGGGAGCAGTACTTC. Translated, it gives CSAPPQVLGRAWEQYF. This chain joins TRBV20-1 and TRBJ2-7; TRBD2 might be the D (5 bases). The CDR3 consists of 16 residues. The ends were cut back, 6 bases at V and 7 bases at J, with 28 bases in the middle. Germline V gives CDR1 DFQATT, CDR2 SNEGSKA (reference sequence).

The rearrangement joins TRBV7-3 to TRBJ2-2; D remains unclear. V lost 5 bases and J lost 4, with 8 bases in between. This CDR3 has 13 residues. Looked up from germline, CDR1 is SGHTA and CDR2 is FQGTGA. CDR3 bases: TGTGCCAGCAGCCCCACACTCACCGGGGAGCTGTTTTTT. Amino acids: CASSPTLTGELFF.

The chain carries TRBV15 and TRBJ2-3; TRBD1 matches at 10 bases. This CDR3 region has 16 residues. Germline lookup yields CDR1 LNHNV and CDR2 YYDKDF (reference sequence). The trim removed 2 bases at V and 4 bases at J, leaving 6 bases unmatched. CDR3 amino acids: CATSRMGGQGADTQYF. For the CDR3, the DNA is TGTGCCACCAGCAGAATGGGAGGACAGGGGGCAGATACGCAGTATTTT.

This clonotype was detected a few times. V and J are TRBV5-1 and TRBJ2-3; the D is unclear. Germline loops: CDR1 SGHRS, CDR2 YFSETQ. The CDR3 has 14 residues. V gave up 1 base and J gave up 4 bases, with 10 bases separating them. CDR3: CASSLRHRPDTQYF. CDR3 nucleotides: TGCGCCAGCAGCTTGCGTCACCGCCCAGATACGCAGTATTTT.

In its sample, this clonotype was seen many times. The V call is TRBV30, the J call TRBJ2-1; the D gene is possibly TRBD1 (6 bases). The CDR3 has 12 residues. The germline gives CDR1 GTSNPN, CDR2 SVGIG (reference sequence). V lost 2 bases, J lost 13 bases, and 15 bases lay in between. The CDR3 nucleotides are TGTGCCTGGAGTACCACGACAGGACCACAGTTCTTC. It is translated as CAWSTTTGPQFF.

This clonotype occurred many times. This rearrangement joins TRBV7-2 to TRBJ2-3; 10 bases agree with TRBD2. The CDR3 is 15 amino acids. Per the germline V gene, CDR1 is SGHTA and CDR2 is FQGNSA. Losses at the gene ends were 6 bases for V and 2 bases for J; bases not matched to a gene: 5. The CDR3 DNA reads TGTGCCAGCAGTCCGACTAGCGGGCCCACAGATACGCAGTATTTT. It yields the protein CASSPTSGPTDTQYF.

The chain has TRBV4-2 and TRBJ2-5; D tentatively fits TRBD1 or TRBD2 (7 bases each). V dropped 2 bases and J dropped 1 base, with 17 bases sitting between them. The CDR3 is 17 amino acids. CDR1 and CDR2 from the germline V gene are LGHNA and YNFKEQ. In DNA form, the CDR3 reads TGTGCCAGCAGCCAACCCAGGGGAGGGACAGCCCAAGAGACCCAGTACTTC. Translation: CASSQPRGGTAQETQYF.

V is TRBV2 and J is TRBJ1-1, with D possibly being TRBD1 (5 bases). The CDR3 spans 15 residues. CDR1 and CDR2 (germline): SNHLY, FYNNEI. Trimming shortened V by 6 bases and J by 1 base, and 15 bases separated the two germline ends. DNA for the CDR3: TGTGCCAGCAGGCCGCAAGGCGACAGGAACACTGAAGCTTTCTTT. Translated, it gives CASRPQGDRNTEAFF.

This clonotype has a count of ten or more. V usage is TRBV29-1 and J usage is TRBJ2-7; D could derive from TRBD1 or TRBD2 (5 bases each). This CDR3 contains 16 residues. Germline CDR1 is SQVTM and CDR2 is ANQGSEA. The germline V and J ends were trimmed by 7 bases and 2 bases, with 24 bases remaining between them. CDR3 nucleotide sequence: TGCAGCGGCGGCGAGGGGTCCGCAGGTCCTACCTACGAGCAGTACTTC. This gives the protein CSGGEGSAGPTYEQYF.

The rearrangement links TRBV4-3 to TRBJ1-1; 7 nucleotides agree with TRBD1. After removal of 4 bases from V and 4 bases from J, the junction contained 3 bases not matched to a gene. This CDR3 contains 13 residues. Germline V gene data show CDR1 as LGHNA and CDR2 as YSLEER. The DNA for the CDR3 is TGCGCCAGCAGCCGGGACAGCCGCACTGAAGCTTTCTTT. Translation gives CASSRDSRTEAFF.

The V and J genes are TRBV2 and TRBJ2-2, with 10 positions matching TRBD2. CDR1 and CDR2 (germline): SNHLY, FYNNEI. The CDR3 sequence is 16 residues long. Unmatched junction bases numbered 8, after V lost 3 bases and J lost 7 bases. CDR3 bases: TGTGCCAGCAGTGAGGGGCCTAGCGGGAGCCACGGGGAGCTGTTTTTT. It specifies CASSEGPSGSHGELFF.

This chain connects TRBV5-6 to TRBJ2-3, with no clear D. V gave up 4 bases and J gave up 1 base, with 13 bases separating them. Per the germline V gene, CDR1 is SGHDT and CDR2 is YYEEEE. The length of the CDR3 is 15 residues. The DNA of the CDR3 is TGTGCCAGCAGCCCGGAAGTTAAGGGCACAGATACGCAGTATTTT. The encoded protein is CASSPEVKGTDTQYF.